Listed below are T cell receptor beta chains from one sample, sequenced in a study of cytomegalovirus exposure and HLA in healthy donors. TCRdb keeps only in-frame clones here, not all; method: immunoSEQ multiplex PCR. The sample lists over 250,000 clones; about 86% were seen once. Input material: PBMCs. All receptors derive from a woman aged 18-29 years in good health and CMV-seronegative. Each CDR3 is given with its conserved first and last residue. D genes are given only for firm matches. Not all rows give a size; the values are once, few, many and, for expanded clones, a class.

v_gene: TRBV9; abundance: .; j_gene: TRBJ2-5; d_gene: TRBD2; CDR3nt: TGTGCCAGCAGCCGTAGGGTGGCTAGCGGGGGGGAGACCCAGTACTTC; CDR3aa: CASSRRVASGGETQYF
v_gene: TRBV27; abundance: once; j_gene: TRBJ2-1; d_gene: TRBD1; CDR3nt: TGTGCCAGCACACAGAACCGGGACAGGGTCTACAATGAGCAGTTCTTC; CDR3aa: CASTQNRDRVYNEQFF
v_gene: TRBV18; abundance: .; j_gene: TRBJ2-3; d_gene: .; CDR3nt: TGTGCCAGCTCTCCGGGGAACACAGATACGCAGTATTTT; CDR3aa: CASSPGNTDTQYF
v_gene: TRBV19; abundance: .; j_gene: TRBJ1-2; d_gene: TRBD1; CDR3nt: TGTGCCAGTAGTATAGAACCGACAGGGCTGGGTGTGAGCGGCTACACCTTC; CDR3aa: CASSIEPTGLGVSGYTF
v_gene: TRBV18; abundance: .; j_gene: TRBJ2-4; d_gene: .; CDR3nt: TGTGCCAGCTCACCTCCAGGGTCCAAAAACATTCAGTACTTC; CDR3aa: CASSPPGSKNIQYF
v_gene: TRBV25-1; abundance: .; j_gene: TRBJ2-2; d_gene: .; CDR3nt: TGTGCCAGCAGTGAGGGTAGTCGGGACACCGGGGAGCTGTTTTTT; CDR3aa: CASSEGSRDTGELFF
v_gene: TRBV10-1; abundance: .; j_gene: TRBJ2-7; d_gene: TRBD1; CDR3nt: TGCGCCAGCAGCCCGGGACAGTCCTACGAGCAGTACTTC; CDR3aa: CASSPGQSYEQYF
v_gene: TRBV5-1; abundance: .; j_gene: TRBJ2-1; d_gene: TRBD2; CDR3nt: TGCGCCAGCAGCAATCCGGGACTAGCTGCCTACAATGAGCAGTTCTTC; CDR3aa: CASSNPGLAAYNEQFF
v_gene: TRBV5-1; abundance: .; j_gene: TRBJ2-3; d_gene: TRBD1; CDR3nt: TGCGCCAGCAGCTTGGAGGGACAGGAGGAGGTAGATACGCAGTATTTT; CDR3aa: CASSLEGQEEVDTQYF
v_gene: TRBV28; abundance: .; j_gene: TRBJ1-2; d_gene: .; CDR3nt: TGTGCCAGCAGTTTTCCGGGTAACTATGGCTACACCTTC; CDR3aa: CASSFPGNYGYTF
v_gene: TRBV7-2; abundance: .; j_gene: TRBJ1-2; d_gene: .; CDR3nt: TGTGCCAGCAGCTTAGTGCAGCAGGGGTCGCAGGCTGGCTACACCTTC; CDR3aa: CASSLVQQGSQAGYTF
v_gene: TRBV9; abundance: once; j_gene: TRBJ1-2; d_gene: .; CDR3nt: TGTGCCAGCAGCCGACTTGGGAGGGAAAATGGCTACACCTTC; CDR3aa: CASSRLGRENGYTF
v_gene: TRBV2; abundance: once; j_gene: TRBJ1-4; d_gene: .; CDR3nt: TGTGCCAGCAGTGAAGGGGGGGGACCTAATGAAAAACTGTTTTTT; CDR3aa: CASSEGGGPNEKLFF
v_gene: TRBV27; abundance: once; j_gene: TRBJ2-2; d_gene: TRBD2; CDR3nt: TGTGCCAGCAGTCTCCAGCGGGAGGCTACCACCGGGGAGCTGTTTTTT; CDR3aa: CASSLQREATTGELFF
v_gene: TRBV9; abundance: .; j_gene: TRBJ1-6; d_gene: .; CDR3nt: TGTGCCAGCAGCGTAGGTGAGGACAGCCGGACACCCCTCCACTTT; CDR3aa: CASSVGEDSRTPLHF
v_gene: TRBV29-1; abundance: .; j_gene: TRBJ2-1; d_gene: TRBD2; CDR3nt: TGCAGCGTTGTGGGACTAGCGGGGGGTACGAGGGCCCCAGGATCTTACAATGAGCAGTTCTTC; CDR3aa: CSVVGLAGGTRAPGSYNEQFF
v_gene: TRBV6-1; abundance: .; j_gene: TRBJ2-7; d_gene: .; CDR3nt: TGTGCCAGCAGTACCCACGGGGTGAGCTCCTACGAGCAGTACTTC; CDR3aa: CASSTHGVSSYEQYF
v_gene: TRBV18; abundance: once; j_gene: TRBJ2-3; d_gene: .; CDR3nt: TGTGCCAGCTCACCGATAGGGACTCCACGCACAGATACGCAGTATTTT; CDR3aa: CASSPIGTPRTDTQYF
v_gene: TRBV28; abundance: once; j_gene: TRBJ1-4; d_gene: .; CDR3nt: TGTGCCAGCAGCCTGAGAGAAAAACTGTTTTTT; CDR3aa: CASSLREKLFF
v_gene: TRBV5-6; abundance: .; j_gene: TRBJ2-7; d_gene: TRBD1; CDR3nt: TGTGCCAGCAGCTCTCCGGGACAGGGGGCTCTTGCTGACGAGCAGTACTTC; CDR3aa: CASSSPGQGALADEQYF
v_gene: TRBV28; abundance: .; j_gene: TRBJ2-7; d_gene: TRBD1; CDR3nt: TGTGCCAGCAGTATTGGGGCGGGACAGGGGTTCTACGAGCAGTACTTC; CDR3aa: CASSIGAGQGFYEQYF
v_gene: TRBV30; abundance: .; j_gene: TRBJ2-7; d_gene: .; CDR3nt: TGTGCCTGGAGCCCCCGAAGTCGGGACGAGCAGTACTTC; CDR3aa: CAWSPRSRDEQYF
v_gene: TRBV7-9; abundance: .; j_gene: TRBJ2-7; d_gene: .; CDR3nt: TGTGCCAGCAGCCGGCGGGACTGGACCTACGAGCAGTACTTC; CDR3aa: CASSRRDWTYEQYF
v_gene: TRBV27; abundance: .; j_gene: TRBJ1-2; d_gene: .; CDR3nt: TGTGCCAGCAGTGCCCTCGGCGGAGCTAACTATGGCTACACCTTC; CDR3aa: CASSALGGANYGYTF
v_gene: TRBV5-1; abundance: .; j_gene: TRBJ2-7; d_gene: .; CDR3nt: TGCGCCAGCAGCGTCGCCGGGACACACTCCTACGAGCAGTACTTC; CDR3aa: CASSVAGTHSYEQYF
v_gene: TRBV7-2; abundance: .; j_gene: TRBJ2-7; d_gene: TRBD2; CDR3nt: TGTGCCAGCAGCGCCTGGGGGACTAGCGGGGAAACGAGGGAGCAGTACTTC; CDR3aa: CASSAWGTSGETREQYF
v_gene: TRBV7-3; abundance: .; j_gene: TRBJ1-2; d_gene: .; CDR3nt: TGTGCCAGCAGACAATTTGACAGCGCCCTTCCCTATGGCTACACCTTC; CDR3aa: CASRQFDSALPYGYTF
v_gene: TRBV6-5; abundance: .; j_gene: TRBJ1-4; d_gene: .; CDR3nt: TGTGCCAGCAGTTACAAGGGGATGAATAATGAAAAACTGTTTTTT; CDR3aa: CASSYKGMNNEKLFF
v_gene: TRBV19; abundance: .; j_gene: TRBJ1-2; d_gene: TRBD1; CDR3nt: TGTGCCAGTAGTGCCATCGACAGGGGTAATGGCTACACCTTC; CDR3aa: CASSAIDRGNGYTF
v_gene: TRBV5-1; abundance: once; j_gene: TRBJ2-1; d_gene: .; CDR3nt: TGCGCCAGCAGCTCCCAGGGCCGACTCTCCTACAATGAGCAGTTCTTC; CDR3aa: CASSSQGRLSYNEQFF
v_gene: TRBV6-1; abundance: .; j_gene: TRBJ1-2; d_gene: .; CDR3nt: TGTGCCAGCAGTGCTGCGGAACCCTATGGCTACACCTTC; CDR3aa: CASSAAEPYGYTF
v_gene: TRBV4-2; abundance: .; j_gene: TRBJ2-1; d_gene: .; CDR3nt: TGTGCCAGCAGCCAAGCAGGGTCCTACAATGAGCAGTTCTTC; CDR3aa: CASSQAGSYNEQFF
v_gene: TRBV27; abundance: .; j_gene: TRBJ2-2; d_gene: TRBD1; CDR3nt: TGTGCCAGCAGTTTTCAGGGGGCGAACACCGGGGAGCTGTTTTTT; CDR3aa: CASSFQGANTGELFF
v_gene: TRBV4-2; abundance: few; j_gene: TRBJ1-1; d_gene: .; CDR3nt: TGTGCCAGCAGCAGTATGACAGGGAACACTGAAGCTTTCTTT; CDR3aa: CASSSMTGNTEAFF
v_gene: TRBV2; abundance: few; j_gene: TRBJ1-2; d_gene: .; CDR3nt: TGTGCCAGCAGTGACCCTTGGACAGTACCTGGCTACACCTTC; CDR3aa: CASSDPWTVPGYTF
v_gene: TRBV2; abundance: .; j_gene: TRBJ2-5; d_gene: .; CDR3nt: TGTGCCAGCATGCTAGTACCAGAGACCCAGTACTTC; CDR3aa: CASMLVPETQYF